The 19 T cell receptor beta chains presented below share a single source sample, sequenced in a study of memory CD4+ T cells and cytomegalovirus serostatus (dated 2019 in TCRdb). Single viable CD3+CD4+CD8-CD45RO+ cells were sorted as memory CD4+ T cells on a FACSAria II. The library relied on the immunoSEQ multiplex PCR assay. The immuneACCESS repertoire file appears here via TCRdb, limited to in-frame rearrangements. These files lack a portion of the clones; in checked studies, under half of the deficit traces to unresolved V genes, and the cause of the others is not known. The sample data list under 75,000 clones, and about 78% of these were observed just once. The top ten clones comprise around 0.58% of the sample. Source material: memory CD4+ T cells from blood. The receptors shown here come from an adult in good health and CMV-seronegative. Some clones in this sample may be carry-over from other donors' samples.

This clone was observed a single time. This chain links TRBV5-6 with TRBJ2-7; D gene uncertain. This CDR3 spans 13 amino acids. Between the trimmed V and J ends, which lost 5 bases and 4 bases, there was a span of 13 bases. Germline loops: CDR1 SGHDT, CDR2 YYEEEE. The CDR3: CASSSNFEYEQYF. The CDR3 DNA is TGTGCCAGCAGTTCCAATTTCGAGTACGAGCAGTACTTC.

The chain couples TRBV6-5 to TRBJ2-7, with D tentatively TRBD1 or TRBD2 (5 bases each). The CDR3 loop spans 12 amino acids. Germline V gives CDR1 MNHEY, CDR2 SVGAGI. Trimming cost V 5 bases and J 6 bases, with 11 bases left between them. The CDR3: CASSSLGREQYF. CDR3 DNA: TGTGCCAGCAGTAGCCTGGGACGCGAGCAGTACTTC.

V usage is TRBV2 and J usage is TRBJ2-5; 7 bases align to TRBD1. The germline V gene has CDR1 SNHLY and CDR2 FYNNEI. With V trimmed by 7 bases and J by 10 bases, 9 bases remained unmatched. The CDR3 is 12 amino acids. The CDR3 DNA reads TGTGCCAGCATAACGACAGGGAGAGGCCAGTACTTC. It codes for CASITTGRGQYF.

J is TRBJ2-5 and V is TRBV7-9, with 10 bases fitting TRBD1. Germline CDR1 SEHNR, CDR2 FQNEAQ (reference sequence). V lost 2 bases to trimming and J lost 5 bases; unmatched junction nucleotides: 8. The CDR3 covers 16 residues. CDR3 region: CASSLRAGTGAETQYF. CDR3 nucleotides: TGTGCCAGCAGCTTAAGGGCCGGGACAGGGGCCGAGACCCAGTACTTC.

CDR3 sequence (DNA): TGTGCAAGTCGCCCTCGCCCTGGAGGGCTAAACGAAAAACTGTTTTTT. As protein: CASRPRPGGLNEKLFF. The chain uses TRBV12-2 and TRBJ1-4. TRBV12-2 is annotated as a pseudogene. The CDR3 consists of 16 residues.

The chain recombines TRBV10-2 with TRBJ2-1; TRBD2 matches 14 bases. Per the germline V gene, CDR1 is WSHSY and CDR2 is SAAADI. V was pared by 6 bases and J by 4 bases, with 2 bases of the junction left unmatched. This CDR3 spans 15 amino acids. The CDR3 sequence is CASRTSGREYNEQFF. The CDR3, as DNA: TGCGCCAGCAGGACTAGCGGGAGGGAATACAATGAGCAGTTCTTC.

The CDR3 is CASSEGGYSPLHF. The CDR3 DNA is TGTGCCAGCAGTGAAGGGGGGTATTCACCCCTCCACTTT. The chain links TRBV28 to TRBJ1-6; possibly TRBD1 for D (6 bases). Germline-derived CDR1 and CDR2 are MDHEN and SYDVKM. V was cut by 5 bases and J by 8 bases, with 10 bases left in between. The CDR3 has 13 residues. Full variable domain (missing parts from reference TRBV28 and TRBJ1-6): DVKVTQSSRYLVKRTGEKVFLECVQDMDHENMFWYRQDPGLGLRLIYFSYDVKMKEKGDIPEGYSVSREKKERFSLILESASTNQTSMYLCASSEGGYSPLHFGNGTRLTVT.

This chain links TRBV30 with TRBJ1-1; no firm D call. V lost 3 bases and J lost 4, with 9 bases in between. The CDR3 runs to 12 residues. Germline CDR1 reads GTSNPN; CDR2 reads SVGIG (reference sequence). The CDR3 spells CAWRQISTEAFF. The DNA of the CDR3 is TGTGCCTGGAGACAGATAAGCACTGAAGCTTTCTTT.

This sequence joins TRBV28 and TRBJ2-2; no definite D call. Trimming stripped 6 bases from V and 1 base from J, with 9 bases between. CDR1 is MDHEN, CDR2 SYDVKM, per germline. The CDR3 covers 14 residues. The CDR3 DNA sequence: TGTGCCAGCAGCTTAGGGATGAACACCGGGGAGCTGTTTTTT. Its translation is CASSLGMNTGELFF.

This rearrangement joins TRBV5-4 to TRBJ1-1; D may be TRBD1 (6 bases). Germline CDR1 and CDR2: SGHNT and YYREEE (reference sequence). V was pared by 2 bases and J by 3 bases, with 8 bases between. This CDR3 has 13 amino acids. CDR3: CASSFRGYTEAFF. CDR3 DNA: TGTGCCAGCAGCTTCAGGGGCTACACTGAAGCTTTCTTT.

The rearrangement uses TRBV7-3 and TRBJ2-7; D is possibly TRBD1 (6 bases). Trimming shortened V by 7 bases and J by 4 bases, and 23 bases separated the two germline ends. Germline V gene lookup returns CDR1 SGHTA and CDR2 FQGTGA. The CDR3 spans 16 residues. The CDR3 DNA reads TGTGCCAGCAAGGGGGTACCGGGCCCCTACCCTTACGAGCAGTACTTC. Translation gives CASKGVPGPYPYEQYF.

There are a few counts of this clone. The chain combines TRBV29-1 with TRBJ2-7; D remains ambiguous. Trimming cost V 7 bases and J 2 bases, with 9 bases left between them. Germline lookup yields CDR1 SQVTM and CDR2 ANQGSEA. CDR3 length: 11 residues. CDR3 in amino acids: CSGIRAYEQYF. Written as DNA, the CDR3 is TGCAGCGGTATCCGGGCCTACGAGCAGTACTTC.

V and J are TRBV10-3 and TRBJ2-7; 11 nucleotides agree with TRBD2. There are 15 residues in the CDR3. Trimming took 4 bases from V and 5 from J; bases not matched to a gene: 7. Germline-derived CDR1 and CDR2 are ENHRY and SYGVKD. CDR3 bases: TGTGCCATCAGTGGAATGACTAGCGGGGTCAACGAGCAGTACTTC. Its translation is CAISGMTSGVNEQYF.

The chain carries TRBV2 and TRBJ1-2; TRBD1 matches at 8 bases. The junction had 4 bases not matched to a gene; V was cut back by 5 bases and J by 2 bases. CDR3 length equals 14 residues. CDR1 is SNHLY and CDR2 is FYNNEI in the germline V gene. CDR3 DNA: TGTGCCAGCAGTAGACAGGGGACGAACTATGGCTACACCTTC. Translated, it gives CASSRQGTNYGYTF.

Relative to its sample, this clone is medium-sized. CDR3 sequence (DNA): TGTGCCAGCAGCTTCATACGGGACGGGGAGCTGTTTTTT. It encodes CASSFIRDGELFF. The rearrangement uses TRBV7-6 and TRBJ2-2; a possible D gene is TRBD2 (5 bases). There are 13 residues in the CDR3. Trimming shortened V by 3 bases and J by 7 bases, and 9 bases separated the two germline ends. Looked up from germline, CDR1 is SGHVS and CDR2 is FNYEAQ.

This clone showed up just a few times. The CDR3: CASSLSQNTEAFF. CDR3 in DNA: TGCGCCAGCAGCTTGTCTCAGAACACTGAAGCTTTCTTT. V usage is TRBV5-1 and J usage is TRBJ1-1, with unresolved D. V dropped 1 base and J dropped 1 base, with 5 bases sitting between them. Per germline, CDR1 SGHRS and CDR2 YFSETQ. The CDR3 loop spans 13 amino acids.

The CDR3 reads CASSGERGSGNTIYF. The CDR3, as DNA: TGTGCCAGCAGTGGCGAGAGGGGGTCTGGAAACACCATATATTTT. The chain links TRBV2 to TRBJ1-3, with D perhaps matching TRBD1 (6 bases). Germline lookup yields CDR1 SNHLY and CDR2 FYNNEI. The CDR3 has 15 amino acids. Trimming shortened V by 4 bases and J by 1 base, and 11 bases separated the two germline ends.

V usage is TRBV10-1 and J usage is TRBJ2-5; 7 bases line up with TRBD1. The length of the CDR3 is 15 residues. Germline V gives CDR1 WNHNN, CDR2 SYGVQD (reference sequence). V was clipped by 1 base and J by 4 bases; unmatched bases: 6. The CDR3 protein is CASSELRGPGETQYF. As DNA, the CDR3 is TGCGCCAGCAGTGAGTTGAGGGGGCCGGGAGAGACCCAGTACTTC.

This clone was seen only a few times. The CDR3 DNA follows: TGCAGCGTTCGGACTGGTGAAGAGACCCAGTACTTC. Translated, it gives CSVRTGEETQYF. This chain uses TRBV29-1 with TRBJ2-5; TRBD2 is a possible D gene (5 bases). Trimming stripped 5 bases from V and 3 bases from J, with 10 bases between. Germline CDR1 reads SQVTM; CDR2 reads ANQGSEA. The CDR3 runs 12 residues. Variable domain in full (rest from reference TRBV29-1 and TRBJ2-5): SAVISQKPSRDICQRGTSLTIQCQVDSQVTMMFWYRQQPGQSLTLIATANQGSEATYESGFVIDKFPISRPNLTFSTLTVSNMSPEDSSIYLCSVRTGEETQYFGPGTRLLVL.